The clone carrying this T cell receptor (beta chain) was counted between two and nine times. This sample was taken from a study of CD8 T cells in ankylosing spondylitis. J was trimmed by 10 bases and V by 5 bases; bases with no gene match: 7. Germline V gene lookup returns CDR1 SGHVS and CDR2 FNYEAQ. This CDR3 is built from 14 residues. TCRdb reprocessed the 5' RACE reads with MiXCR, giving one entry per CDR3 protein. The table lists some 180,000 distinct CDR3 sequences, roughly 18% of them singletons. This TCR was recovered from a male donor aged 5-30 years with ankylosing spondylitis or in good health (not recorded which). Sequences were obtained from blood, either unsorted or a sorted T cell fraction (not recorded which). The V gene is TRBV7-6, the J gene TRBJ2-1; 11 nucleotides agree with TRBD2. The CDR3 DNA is TGTGCCAGCAGCCCCCCTAGCGGGAGGAACGAGCAGTTCTTC. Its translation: CASSPPSGRNEQFF.